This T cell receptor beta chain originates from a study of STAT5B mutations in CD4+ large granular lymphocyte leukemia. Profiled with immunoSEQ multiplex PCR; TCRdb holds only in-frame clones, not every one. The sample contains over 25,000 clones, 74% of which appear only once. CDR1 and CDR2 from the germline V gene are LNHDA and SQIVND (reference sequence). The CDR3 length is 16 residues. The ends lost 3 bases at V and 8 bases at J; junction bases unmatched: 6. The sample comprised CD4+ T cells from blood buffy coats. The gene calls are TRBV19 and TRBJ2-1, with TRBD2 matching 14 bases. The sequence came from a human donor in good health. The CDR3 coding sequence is TGTGCCAGTAGTATGGCGGGACTAGCGGGAGTGTATGAGCAGTTCTTC. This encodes CASSMAGLAGVYEQFF.